Listed below are T cell receptor beta chains from one sample, sequenced in a study of control samples from healthy donors and cancer patients. This table comes from immunoSEQ multiplex PCR, and its TCRdb copy is limited to in-frame clones, with some not included. This sample has some 120,000 clones; over 85% occur once, and the top ten carry about 2.8%. Source material: blood. All receptors come from a man aged 25 to 40 in good health. Each CDR3 is given with its conserved first and last residue. A D gene is named only where the DNA matches it firmly. Size is omitted from some rows. Given values are once, few, many or a class for expanded clones.

NA	15	TRBV7-6	NA	TRBJ2-4	TGTGCCAGCAGCTTAGGGACCCTAGCCAAAAACATTCAGTACTTC	CASSLGTLAKNIQYF
NA	15	TRBV6-1	NA	TRBJ1-5	TGTGCCAGCAGTGATCCCAGGGGACGCAATCAGCCCCAGCATTTT	CASSDPRGRNQPQHF
few	18	TRBV6-4	TRBD2	TRBJ2-3	TGTGCCAGCAGTGACTCTGGGGCGGGGGGGCCATCTACAGATACGCAGTATTTT	CASSDSGAGGPSTDTQYF
NA	15	TRBV28	NA	TRBJ1-4	TGTGCCAGCAGTCGTGGGGGGGCAGGGAGCGAAAAACTGTTTTTT	CASSRGGAGSEKLFF
NA	12	TRBV12-3/TRBV12-4	NA	TRBJ1-1	TGTGCCAGCAGTACACCATCTCGGACAGCTTTCTTT	CASSTPSRTAFF
NA	13	TRBV29-1	NA	TRBJ1-1	TGCAGCGTCAGCTGGGGGGTGGGCACTGAAGCTTTCTTT	CSVSWGVGTEAFF
NA	15	TRBV7-9	NA	TRBJ1-4	TGTGCCAGCAGCCTCCCCAAGGGGATAAATGAAAAACTGTTTTTT	CASSLPKGINEKLFF
NA	17	TRBV5-1	TRBD1	TRBJ2-6	TGCGCCAGCAGCTTGTTGGGACAGGTCTCCGGGGCCAACGTCCTGACTTTC	CASSLLGQVSGANVLTF
NA	16	TRBV6-5	TRBD2	TRBJ2-1	TGTGCCAGCAGTTGGCCGGGGAGGGAGGGGTACAATGAGCAGTTCTTC	CASSWPGREGYNEQFF
NA	14	TRBV6-5	NA	TRBJ2-1	TGTGCCAGCATGGCCAGGCAGGGGAGGGATGAGCAGTTCTTC	CASMARQGRDEQFF
once	13	TRBV27	NA	TRBJ1-1	TGTGCCAGCAGTTTCCGGGAGCACACTGAAGCTTTCTTT	CASSFREHTEAFF
NA	15	TRBV11-2	NA	TRBJ2-7	TGTGCCAGCAGCCCGCCGCGGAATTTGACCTACGAGCAGTACTTC	CASSPPRNLTYEQYF
NA	14	TRBV5-1	NA	TRBJ2-7	TGCGCCAGCAGCGTGTCGGGTAGCGCCTACGAGCAGTACTTC	CASSVSGSAYEQYF
NA	17	TRBV9	TRBD1	TRBJ2-2	TGTGCCAGCAGCCGTCCCCGGGACAGGGGGAACACCGGGGAGCTGTTTTTT	CASSRPRDRGNTGELFF
NA	14	TRBV11-3	TRBD2	TRBJ2-3	TGTGCCAGCAGCCCCCGGACTAGCGGCGATACGCAGTATTTT	CASSPRTSGDTQYF
NA	13	TRBV5-1	NA	TRBJ1-3	TGCGCCAGCAGTACCGGCTCTGGAAACACCATATATTTT	CASSTGSGNTIYF
NA	14	TRBV5-1	NA	TRBJ1-1	TGCGCCAGCAGCTTGAGGTCAGGGGTCACTGAAGCTTTCTTT	CASSLRSGVTEAFF
NA	12	TRBV30	NA	TRBJ2-5	TGTGCCTGGAGTGAGCTACAAGAGACCCAGTACTTC	CAWSELQETQYF
medium-sized	15	TRBV4-2	NA	TRBJ2-1	TGTGCCAGCAGCCAAGTGTCTAGCGATTACAATGAGCAGTTCTTC	CASSQVSSDYNEQFF
NA	16	TRBV18	NA	TRBJ1-2	TGTGCCAGCTCCCCAATTGGAGGCATCTCTAACTATGGCTACACCTTC	CASSPIGGISNYGYTF
NA	15	TRBV18	TRBD2	TRBJ2-1	TGTGCCAGCTCATCGCCGGGACTAGCGATAAATGAGCAGTTCTTC	CASSSPGLAINEQFF
NA	13	TRBV27	NA	TRBJ2-7	TGTGCCAGCAGTTTCAGGGGAAGCTACGAGCAGTACTTC	CASSFRGSYEQYF
once	15	TRBV6-5	TRBD1	TRBJ1-1	TGTGCCAGCAGTTACTCGCCAGGGGGGGACACTGAAGCTTTCTTT	CASSYSPGGDTEAFF
NA	16	TRBV6-5	TRBD1	TRBJ1-2	TGTGCCAGCAGTTACTGGGACAGGGATTATAACTATGGCTACACCTTC	CASSYWDRDYNYGYTF
few	14	TRBV10-3	TRBD1	TRBJ1-2	TGTGCCATCTTAGGACAGGGGGAAAACTATGGCTACACCTTC	CAILGQGENYGYTF
NA	15	TRBV19	NA	TRBJ1-4	TGTGCCAGTAGTATAATACAACGAACTAATGAAAAACTGTTTTTT	CASSIIQRTNEKLFF
few	13	TRBV6-6	NA	TRBJ2-7	TGTGCCAGCAGTTACATCGGGGGGCACGAGCAGTACTTC	CASSYIGGHEQYF
NA	14	TRBV3-1/TRBV3-2	NA	TRBJ2-7	TGTGCCAGCAGCCAGTCTGGAGCCAACCACGAGCAGTACTTC	CASSQSGANHEQYF
NA	11	TRBV10-2	NA	TRBJ2-3	TGCGCCAGCCGGAGCACAGATACGCAGTATTTT	CASRSTDTQYF
NA	14	TRBV19	NA	TRBJ1-6	TGTGCCAGTAGTATAAAACAGGGTGAATCGGCCCTCCACTTT	CASSIKQGESALHF
NA	13	TRBV19	NA	TRBJ1-1	TGTGCCAGTAGTTTCGACAGACACACTGAAGCTTTCTTT	CASSFDRHTEAFF
once	14	TRBV7-8	TRBD1	TRBJ1-1	TGTGCCAGCAGCTTAGGTTTTGACAGGGAAGAAGCTTTCTTT	CASSLGFDREEAFF
NA	13	TRBV10-3	NA	TRBJ2-7	TGTGCCATCGCGCGAGCAGATTCCTACGAGCAGTACTTC	CAIARADSYEQYF
NA	15	TRBV6-5	TRBD1	TRBJ2-3	TGTGCCAGCAGACCTGACAGGGTGGTTCACTATACGCAGTATTTT	CASRPDRVVHYTQYF
NA	13	TRBV5-1	NA	TRBJ1-2	TGCGCCAGCAGCCAAGACAGCCTCTATGGCTACACCTTC	CASSQDSLYGYTF
NA	14	TRBV27	NA	TRBJ2-4	TGTGCCAGCACCGCCAAAGCTGGAGCGCTTTCTTTATACTTC	CASTAKAGALSLYF
NA	13	TRBV2	NA	TRBJ2-2	TGTGCCAGCAGTGAAGCAACCACCGGGGAGCTGTTTTTT	CASSEATTGELFF
NA	16	TRBV19	TRBD1	TRBJ1-4	TGTGCCAGTAGTCTCCTATCCGGGACAGTGAATGAAAAACTGTTTTTT	CASSLLSGTVNEKLFF
NA	19	TRBV19	NA	TRBJ2-1	TGTGCCAGTAGTATAGACAGAGCCGGGACACGGGCCGGAGACACTGAGCAGTTCTTC	CASSIDRAGTRAGDTEQFF
NA	16	TRBV9	NA	TRBJ2-5	TGTGCCAGCAGCGTAGGTGGCAGTAACCCCATAGAGACCCAGTACTTC	CASSVGGSNPIETQYF
NA	13	TRBV19	NA	TRBJ1-1	TGTGCCAGTAGTGACAGGAGGAACACTGAAGCTTTCTTT	CASSDRRNTEAFF
NA	14	TRBV25-1	NA	TRBJ1-6	TGTGCCAGCACCCTCGGAGGTACCGGTTCACCCCTCCACTTT	CASTLGGTGSPLHF
NA	14	TRBV10-1	TRBD1	TRBJ2-3	TGCGCCAGCAGTGAGGGGACAGCATCCGATACGCAGTATTTT	CASSEGTASDTQYF
NA	13	TRBV3-1/TRBV3-2	TRBD1	TRBJ1-2	TGTGCCAGCAGCCGGACAGGGCCCTATGGCTACACCTTC	CASSRTGPYGYTF
NA	14	TRBV5-5	NA	TRBJ2-7	TGTGCCAGCACTCAGGGGCGACTGTCCTACGAGCAGTACTTC	CASTQGRLSYEQYF
NA	14	TRBV6-1	NA	TRBJ2-1	TGTGCCAGCAGTGATGCAACTAGGGGGAATGAGCAGTTCTTC	CASSDATRGNEQFF
NA	16	TRBV7-9	NA	TRBJ1-2	TGTGCCAGCAGCCCTCTGACCGGGATCTTAAACTATGGCTACACCTTC	CASSPLTGILNYGYTF
NA	16	TRBV11-2	NA	TRBJ1-1	TGTGCCAGCAGCGCTCTAGGGTGGGGGCGTGACACTGAAGCTTTCTTT	CASSALGWGRDTEAFF
NA	13	TRBV19	NA	TRBJ1-2	TGTGCCAGTAGATTCTCCTCTTCGGATGGCTACACCTTC	CASRFSSSDGYTF
NA	13	TRBV5-1	NA	TRBJ2-2	TGCGCCAGCAGCTTGGGGAATCCCGGGGAGCTGTTTTTT	CASSLGNPGELFF
NA	15	TRBV6-6	NA	TRBJ1-1	TGTGCCAGCAGTTATGGGTTCAGGGAGGGTAATGAAGCTTTCTTT	CASSYGFREGNEAFF
NA	10	TRBV6-5	NA	TRBJ2-5	TGTGCCAGTTCCCGGGAGACCCAGTACTTC	CASSRETQYF
NA	19	TRBV28	NA	TRBJ2-6	TGTGCCAGCAGTTTACCTACGGGATGGGGCTTGTCTGGGGCCAACGTCCTGACTTTC	CASSLPTGWGLSGANVLTF
NA	14	TRBV15	TRBD2	TRBJ2-5	TGTGCCACCAGCAGCGGGGGAGGGGTTGAGACCCAGTACTTC	CATSSGGGVETQYF
NA	17	TRBV19	TRBD1	TRBJ1-2	TGTGCCAGTAGGTTCCGAAACAGGGGACTCTATAACTATGGCTACACCTTC	CASRFRNRGLYNYGYTF
NA	18	TRBV19	NA	TRBJ1-1	TGTGCCAGTAGTATTGGGATGTTCGCCAGAGGAGATTCTTTTGAAGCTTTCTTT	CASSIGMFARGDSFEAFF
NA	13	TRBV3-1/TRBV3-2	NA	TRBJ2-7	TGTGCCAGCAGCCAAGACAGACCCGACGAGCAGTACTTC	CASSQDRPDEQYF
NA	14	TRBV24-1	NA	TRBJ1-1	TGTGCCACCAGAGGGGGAGGGATGAACACTGAAGCTTTCTTT	CATRGGGMNTEAFF